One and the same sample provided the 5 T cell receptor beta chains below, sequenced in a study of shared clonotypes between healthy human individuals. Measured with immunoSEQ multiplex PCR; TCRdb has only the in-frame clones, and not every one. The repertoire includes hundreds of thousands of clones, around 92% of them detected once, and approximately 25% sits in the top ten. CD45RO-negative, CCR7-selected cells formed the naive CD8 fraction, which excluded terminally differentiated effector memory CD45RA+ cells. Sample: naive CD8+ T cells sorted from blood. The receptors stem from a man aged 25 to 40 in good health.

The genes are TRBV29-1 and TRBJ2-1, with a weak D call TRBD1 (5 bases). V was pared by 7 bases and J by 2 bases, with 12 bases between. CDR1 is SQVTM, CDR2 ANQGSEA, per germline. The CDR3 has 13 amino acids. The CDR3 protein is CSASDSTYNEQFF. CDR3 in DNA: TGCAGCGCTAGTGACAGTACCTACAATGAGCAGTTCTTC.

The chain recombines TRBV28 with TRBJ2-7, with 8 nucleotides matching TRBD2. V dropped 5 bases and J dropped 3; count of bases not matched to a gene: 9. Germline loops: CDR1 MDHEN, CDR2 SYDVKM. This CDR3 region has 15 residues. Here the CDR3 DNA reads TGTGCCAGCAGTGCCCCGGCAGCGGGGGTCTACGAGCAGTACTTC. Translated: CASSAPAAGVYEQYF.

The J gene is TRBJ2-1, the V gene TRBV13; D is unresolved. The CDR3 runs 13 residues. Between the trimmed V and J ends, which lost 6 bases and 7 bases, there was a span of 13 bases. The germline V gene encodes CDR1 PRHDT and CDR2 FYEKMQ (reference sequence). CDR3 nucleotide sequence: TGTGCCAGCAGTTACTTCAGTGGTAATGAGCAGTTCTTC. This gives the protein CASSYFSGNEQFF.

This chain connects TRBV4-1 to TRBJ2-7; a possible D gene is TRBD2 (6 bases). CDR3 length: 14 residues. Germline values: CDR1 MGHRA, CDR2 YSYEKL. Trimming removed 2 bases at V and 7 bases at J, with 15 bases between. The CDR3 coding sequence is TGCGCCAGCAGCCAAACGGGACTCACCTTAGAGCAGTACTTC. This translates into CASSQTGLTLEQYF.

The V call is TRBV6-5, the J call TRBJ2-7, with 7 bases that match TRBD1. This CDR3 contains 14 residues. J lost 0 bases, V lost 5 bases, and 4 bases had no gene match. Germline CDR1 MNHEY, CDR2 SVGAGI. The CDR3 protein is CASSTTGHSYEQYF. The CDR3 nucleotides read TGTGCCAGCAGTACGACAGGGCACTCCTACGAGCAGTACTTC.